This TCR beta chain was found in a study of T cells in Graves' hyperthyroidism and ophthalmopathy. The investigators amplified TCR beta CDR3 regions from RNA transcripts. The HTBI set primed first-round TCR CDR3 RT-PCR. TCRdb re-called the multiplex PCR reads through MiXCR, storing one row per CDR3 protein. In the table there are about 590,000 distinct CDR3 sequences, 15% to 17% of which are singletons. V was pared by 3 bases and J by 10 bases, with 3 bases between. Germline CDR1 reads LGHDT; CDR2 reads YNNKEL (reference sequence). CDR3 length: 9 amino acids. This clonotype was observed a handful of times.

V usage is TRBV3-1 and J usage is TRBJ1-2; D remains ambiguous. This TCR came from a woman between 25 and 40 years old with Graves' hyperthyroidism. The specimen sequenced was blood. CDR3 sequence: CASSHPYTF. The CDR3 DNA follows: TGTGCCAGCAGCCACCCCTACACCTTC.